This TCR beta chain derives from a study of cytomegalovirus exposure and HLA in healthy donors. Regarding the study as a whole: An analysis was carried out later, and it reportedly showed fewer N-insertions in an Asian-associated ancestry cluster than the roughly 670-donor mean. In an earlier analysis, in roughly 580 donors, most V segments appeared productive either ~87% or ~30% of the time.

The CDR3 runs 16 residues. Germline V lookup: CDR1 LGHNA, CDR2 YSLEER. V lost 4 bases and J lost 2; bases outside the gene matches: 9. It was with 60 Vbeta and 13 Jbeta primers that the PCR ran. Profiling relied on immunoSEQ multiplex PCR, and the TCRdb table lists in-frame clones only, not all of them. The sample holds about 170,000 clones, more than 80% seen once. As regards this clone: Its antigen remains unknown.

The receptor's source is a male donor in good health and CMV-seronegative. The rearrangement links TRBV4-3 to TRBJ2-3; TRBD1 aligns across 7 bases. The sequencing sample was made of PBMCs. The CDR3 protein is CASSPRTGGVTDTQYF. CDR3 bases: TGCGCCAGCAGCCCACGGACAGGAGGCGTCACAGATACGCAGTATTTT.